One TCR beta chain is described in this entry. Its antigen is currently unknown. The germline V gene encodes CDR1 SGHRS and CDR2 YFSETQ. The V gene lost 2 bases and the J gene lost 4 bases, with 14 bases spanning the gap. The CDR3 has 15 residues. Sample time point: newly diagnosed GD, antithyroid drugs for less than 3 months. After RNA was extracted from PBMCs, the TCR library was made from it. This sample was taken from a study of regulatory T cells in long-lasting Graves disease. Study-wide findings and caveats: The study found TRBV28, TRBJ1-2 and TRBJ2-5 favored in persistent disease.

The authors built TCR beta libraries using iRepertoire HTBI primers and Arm-PCR of CDR3 regions. MiXCR, applied by TCRdb to the multiplex PCR reads, yields one record per CDR3 protein. The repertoire holds about 350,000 distinct CDR3 sequences, with 15% to 20% as singletons. This sample was also put to use in a study of T cells in Graves' hyperthyroidism and ophthalmopathy. Per that study: Expanded thyroid clonotypes (above 0.001) were mostly also found in blood.

The sample in question was peripheral blood mononuclear cells (PBMCs), obtained at new diagnosis, from a patient treated with antithyroid drugs. The genes are TRBV5-1 and TRBJ2-3; no firm D call. The TCR was taken from a young woman with Graves disease. The CDR3: CASSLKVSTADTQYF. For the CDR3, the DNA is TGCGCCAGCAGCTTAAAAGTCTCCACTGCAGATACGCAGTATTTT.